Shown below are 22 T cell receptor beta chains from a single sample sequenced in a study of cytomegalovirus exposure and HLA in healthy donors. Primers for the PCR totalled 60 Vbeta and 13 Jbeta. Method: immunoSEQ multiplex PCR; TCRdb's copy keeps in-frame clones and lacks some. The sample includes roughly 180,000 clones, around 84% of them seen just once. The sample consisted of PBMCs. These receptors were collected from a boy younger than 10 in good health and CMV-seronegative.

The V and J genes are TRBV7-2 and TRBJ2-1; the D gene is possibly TRBD2 (6 bases). This CDR3 comprises 15 residues. The V end lost 1 base, the J end lost 4 bases, and 11 bases lay between the germline ends. The germline V gene encodes CDR1 SGHTA and CDR2 FQGNSA. This chain's CDR3 is CASSLGASAYNEQFF. CDR3 nucleotides: TGTGCCAGCAGCTTAGGGGCTAGCGCTTACAATGAGCAGTTCTTC.

The chain joins TRBV5-1 to TRBJ1-4; the match to TRBD1 covers 10 bases. This CDR3 has 15 amino acids. Germline V lookup: CDR1 SGHRS, CDR2 YFSETQ. The V segment lost 4 bases and the J segment 8 bases; nucleotides outside the gene matches: 8. CDR3 in amino acids: CASSISTGGEEKLFF. The CDR3 DNA reads TGCGCCAGCAGCATATCGACAGGGGGCGAGGAAAAACTGTTTTTT.

This rearrangement joins TRBV7-9 to TRBJ2-7, with D possibly matching TRBD1 (6 bases). The CDR3 length is 13 residues. Trimming took off 3 bases at V and 7 bases at J, with 13 bases between the two ends. The germline V gene has CDR1 SEHNR and CDR2 FQNEAQ (reference sequence). CDR3 in amino acids: CASSFSNRAEQYF. The CDR3 DNA sequence: TGTGCCAGCAGCTTTTCGAACAGGGCGGAGCAGTACTTC. The complete variable domain, with remaining parts taken from reference TRBV7-9 and TRBJ2-7, reads DTGVSQNPRHKITKRGQNVTFRCDPISEHNRLYWYRQTLGQGPEFLTYFQNEAQLEKSRLLSDRFSAERPKGSFSTLEIQRTEQGDSAMYLCASSFSNRAEQYFGPGTRLTVT.

The chain carries TRBV2 and TRBJ2-2; 8 bases match TRBD1. The CDR3 runs 16 residues. Per the germline V gene, CDR1 is SNHLY and CDR2 is FYNNEI. The junction had 2 bases not matched to a gene; V was cut back by 0 bases and J by 2 bases. CDR3 in DNA: TGTGCCAGCAGTGAAGCCAGGGGGCTAAACACCGGGGAGCTGTTTTTT. Protein product: CASSEARGLNTGELFF.

The gene calls are TRBV7-2 and TRBJ1-2; D not certain. V lost 5 bases, J lost 5 bases, and 6 bases lay in between. Germline CDR1 SGHTA, CDR2 FQGNSA. This CDR3 comprises 11 residues. The DNA for the CDR3 is TGTGCCAGCAGCGCCGGGTATGGCTACACCTTC. Its translation: CASSAGYGYTF.

The V and J genes are TRBV25-1 and TRBJ2-5; 7 bases line up with TRBD1. Per the germline V gene, CDR1 is MGHDK and CDR2 is SYGVNS. CDR3 length: 14 amino acids. V trimming: 6 bases; J trimming: 7 bases; junction bases outside the gene matches: 11. The DNA for the CDR3 is TGTGCCAGCAGCCCGAGACAGGGCCGAAGGACCCAGTACTTC. It translates to CASSPRQGRRTQYF.

The V call is TRBV7-9, the J call TRBJ1-4, with 9 nucleotides matching TRBD1. This CDR3 is 17 amino acids long. CDR1 is SEHNR, CDR2 FQNEAQ, per germline (reference sequence). With 1 base clipped from V and 7 bases from J, the junction kept 10 bases outside the gene matches. The CDR3 loop is CASSLGEQGAAGEKLFF. CDR3 coding DNA: TGTGCCAGCAGCTTAGGGGAACAGGGGGCTGCAGGTGAAAAACTGTTTTTT.

This chain uses TRBV6-5 with TRBJ1-5, with D possibly TRBD1 on 5 matching bases. The length of the CDR3 is 15 residues. The ends were cut back, 0 bases at V and 4 bases at J, with 10 bases in the middle. Per germline, CDR1 MNHEY and CDR2 SVGAGI. The CDR3 here is CASSYSGGGNQPQHF. DNA of the CDR3: TGTGCCAGCAGTTACTCGGGGGGAGGAAATCAGCCCCAGCATTTT.

The genes are TRBV7-9 and TRBJ1-4; 8 nucleotides line up with TRBD1. Germline CDR1 SEHNR, CDR2 FQNEAQ (reference sequence). Unmatched junction bases numbered 1, after V lost 4 bases and J lost 0 bases. The CDR3 is made up of 15 amino acids. The CDR3 protein is CASSSTGATNEKLFF. Here the CDR3 DNA reads TGTGCCAGCAGCTCGACAGGGGCAACTAATGAAAAACTGTTTTTT.

The chain is built from TRBV27 and TRBJ2-7; 9 nucleotides agree with TRBD1. This CDR3 region has 14 residues. After removal of 5 bases from V and 4 bases from J, the junction contained 6 bases not matched to a gene. From germline, CDR1 is MNHEY and CDR2 SMNVEV (reference sequence). The CDR3 sequence is CASSPDRGGYEQYF. The CDR3 DNA follows: TGTGCCAGCAGTCCCGACAGGGGGGGGTACGAGCAGTACTTC.

This clone was observed a single time. This sequence joins TRBV2 and TRBJ2-5; perhaps TRBD2 as D (5 bases). Trimming took off 9 bases at V and 5 bases at J, with 13 bases between the two ends. From germline, CDR1 is SNHLY and CDR2 FYNNEI. This CDR3 has 12 amino acids. Here the CDR3 DNA reads TGTGCCAGTAACCCGCGGGTGGAGACCCAGTACTTC. It is translated as CASNPRVETQYF.

This clone was detected once. The chain uses TRBV5-1 and TRBJ2-3, with 9 nucleotides matching TRBD1. With V trimmed by 3 bases and J by 3 bases, 5 bases remained unmatched. This CDR3 contains 15 residues. Germline CDR1 SGHRS, CDR2 YFSETQ. Written as DNA, the CDR3 is TGCGCCAGCAGCTCAGGACAGGGGAGGACAGATACGCAGTATTTT. This sequence encodes CASSSGQGRTDTQYF. The full variable domain, with the rest looked up from reference TRBV5-1 and TRBJ2-3, is KAGVTQTPRYLIKTRGQQVTLSCSPISGHRSVSWYQQTPGQGLQFLFEYFSETQRNKGNFPGRFSGRQFSNSRSEMNVSTLELGDSALYLCASSSGQGRTDTQYFGPGTRLTVL.

The CDR3 DNA is TGTGCCAGCAGCGCTGGGGGACTAGCGGTCTACAATGAGCAGTTCTTC. As protein: CASSAGGLAVYNEQFF. V is TRBV9 and J is TRBJ2-1, with 11 bases fitting TRBD2. This CDR3 is 16 amino acids long. The V gene's germline CDR1 is SGDLS and CDR2 YYNGEE. The trim removed 3 bases at V and 3 bases at J, leaving 5 bases unmatched.

V gene TRBV6-1 combines with J gene TRBJ1-1; TRBD1 matches 7 bases. After removal of 2 bases from V and 5 bases from J, the junction contained 20 bases not matched to a gene. This CDR3 region has 19 residues. Germline lookup yields CDR1 MNHNS and CDR2 SASEGT. This chain's CDR3 is CASSESPGRGWPRGTEAFF. In DNA, the CDR3 is TGTGCCAGCAGTGAATCCCCTGGCAGGGGGTGGCCCAGGGGAACTGAAGCTTTCTTT.

The chain employs TRBV19 and TRBJ2-5; 12 nucleotides agree with TRBD2. Trimming cost V 3 bases and J 2 bases; bases outside gene matches: 1. Germline V gene sequence: CDR1 LNHDA, CDR2 SQIVND (reference sequence). The CDR3 runs to 15 residues. The CDR3 DNA reads TGTGCCAGTAGTATGCTAGCGGGAGGGCAAGAGACCCAGTACTTC. It specifies CASSMLAGGQETQYF.

The CDR3 region is CASSRDGGIVDEQFF. In DNA form, the CDR3 reads TGCGCCAGCAGCCGGGACGGGGGGATCGTTGATGAGCAGTTCTTC. The chain carries TRBV4-1 and TRBJ2-1; 7 bases fit TRBD2. Losses at the gene ends were 4 bases for V and 8 bases for J; bases not matched to a gene: 11. The germline V gene encodes CDR1 MGHRA and CDR2 YSYEKL. The CDR3 is 15 amino acids.

The V call is TRBV28, the J call TRBJ1-2, with D tentatively TRBD1 (5 bases). Germline CDR1 and CDR2: MDHEN and SYDVKM. This CDR3 has 13 residues. Trimming removed 8 bases from V and 4 bases from J, with 14 bases in between. The CDR3 here is CASGGGAPYGYTF. The CDR3 nucleotides read TGTGCCAGCGGGGGGGGAGCCCCCTATGGCTACACCTTC.

This sequence joins TRBV4-2 and TRBJ1-1; perhaps TRBD1 as D (6 bases). This CDR3 region has 15 residues. Trimming stripped 0 bases from V and 5 bases from J, with 13 bases between. Germline V gene lookup returns CDR1 LGHNA and CDR2 YNFKEQ. The DNA of the CDR3 is TGTGCCAGCAGCCAAGATATGGGGGCAGGGACTGAAGCTTTCTTT. Translated: CASSQDMGAGTEAFF.

The chain combines TRBV15 with TRBJ1-2; TRBD1 aligns across 9 bases. J was trimmed by 6 bases and V by 5 bases; bases with no gene match: 1. The CDR3 has 12 residues. Germline V gene data show CDR1 as LNHNV and CDR2 as YYDKDF (reference sequence). The CDR3 protein is CATSGTGNGYTF. The CDR3 DNA sequence: TGTGCCACCAGCGGGACAGGGAATGGCTACACCTTC.

This clone appeared once. The chain uses TRBV4-1 and TRBJ2-1; D is possibly TRBD2 (5 bases). V dropped 0 bases and J dropped 8 bases, with 11 bases sitting between them. In germline, CDR1 is MGHRA, CDR2 YSYEKL. The CDR3 has 14 residues. In nucleotides, the CDR3 is TGCGCCAGCAGCCAAGATCGGGGTAGGGATGAGCAGTTCTTC. Its protein product is CASSQDRGRDEQFF.

The V call is TRBV11-1, the J call TRBJ2-1; 7 positions agree with TRBD1. The ends lost 3 bases at V and 0 bases at J; junction bases unmatched: 5. Per germline, CDR1 SGHAT and CDR2 FQDESV (reference sequence). This CDR3 has 16 amino acids. CDR3 sequence (DNA): TGTGCCAGCAGCTTTAGGACAGGTGTCTCCTACAATGAGCAGTTCTTC. Translation gives CASSFRTGVSYNEQFF.

The V and J genes are TRBV10-3 and TRBJ1-6; weak D call: TRBD1 (6 bases). Germline loops: CDR1 ENHRY, CDR2 SYGVKD. The length of the CDR3 is 17 residues. V shed 2 bases and J shed 3 bases, with 14 bases lying between them. The CDR3 loop is CAISEPTTGFYNSPLHF. The CDR3 bases are TGTGCCATCAGTGAGCCGACAACAGGGTTCTATAATTCACCCCTCCACTTT.